The present TCR beta chain was sequenced within a study of patients and donors after allogeneic stem cell transplantation. TCRdb called the RT-PCR reads again in MiXCR, with one record for every CDR3 protein. The table includes about 410,000 distinct CDR3 sequences, approximately 16% detected once. The table lists this clonotype with a few counts. The TCR sequence derives from a human donor who was either an allogeneic HSCT recipient or a stem cell or donor lymphocyte infusion donor (not recorded which). It is not recorded whose cells these are; they may come from a transplant donor. The sample was blood, either unsorted or a sorted T cell fraction (not recorded which).

CDR3 in amino acids: CASSLTESYGYTF. Written as DNA, the CDR3 is TGTGCCAGCAGCTTAACAGAGAGCTATGGCTACACCTTC. The chain is built from TRBV5-6 and TRBJ1-2, with D hard to call. V was trimmed by 2 bases and J by 4 bases, leaving 9 bases between them. This CDR3 is 13 amino acids long. Germline CDR1 SGHDT, CDR2 YYEEEE.